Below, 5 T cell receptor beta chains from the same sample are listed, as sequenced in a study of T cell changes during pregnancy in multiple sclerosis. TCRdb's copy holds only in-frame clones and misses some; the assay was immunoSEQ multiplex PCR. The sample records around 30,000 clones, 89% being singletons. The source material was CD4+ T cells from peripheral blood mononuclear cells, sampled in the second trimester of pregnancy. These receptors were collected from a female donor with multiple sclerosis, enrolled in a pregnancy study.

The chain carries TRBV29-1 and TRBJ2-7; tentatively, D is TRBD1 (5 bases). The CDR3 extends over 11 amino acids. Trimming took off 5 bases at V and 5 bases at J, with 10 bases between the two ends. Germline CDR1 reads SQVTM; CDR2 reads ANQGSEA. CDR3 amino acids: CSVRRAHEQYF. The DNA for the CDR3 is TGCAGCGTTCGCAGGGCCCACGAGCAGTACTTC.

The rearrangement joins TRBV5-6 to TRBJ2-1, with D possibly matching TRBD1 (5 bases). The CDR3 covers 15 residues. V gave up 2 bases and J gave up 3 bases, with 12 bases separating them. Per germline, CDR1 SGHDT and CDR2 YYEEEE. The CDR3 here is CASSFVGVYYNEQFF. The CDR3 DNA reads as TGTGCCAGCAGCTTTGTAGGGGTGTACTACAATGAGCAGTTCTTC.

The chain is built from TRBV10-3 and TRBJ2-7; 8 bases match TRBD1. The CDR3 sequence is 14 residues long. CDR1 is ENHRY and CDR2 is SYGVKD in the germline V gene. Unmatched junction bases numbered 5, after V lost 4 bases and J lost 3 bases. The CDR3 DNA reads TGTGCCATCAGTGCCTCGGGACAGGACTACGAGCAGTACTTC. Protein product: CAISASGQDYEQYF.

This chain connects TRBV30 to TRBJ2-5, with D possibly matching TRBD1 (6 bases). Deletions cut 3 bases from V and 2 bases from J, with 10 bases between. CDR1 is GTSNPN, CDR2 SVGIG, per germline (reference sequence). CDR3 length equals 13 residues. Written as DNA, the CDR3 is TGTGCCTGGAGAGGACAGACACAAGAGACCCAGTACTTC. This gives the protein CAWRGQTQETQYF.

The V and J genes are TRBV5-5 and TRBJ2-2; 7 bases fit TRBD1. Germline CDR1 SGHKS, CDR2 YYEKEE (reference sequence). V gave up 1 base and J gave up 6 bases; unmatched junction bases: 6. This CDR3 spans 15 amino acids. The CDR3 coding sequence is TGTGCCAGCAGCTTGCTAGGGGGCAACCCCGGGGAGCTGTTTTTT. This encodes CASSLLGGNPGELFF. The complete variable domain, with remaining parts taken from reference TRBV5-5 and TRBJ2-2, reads DAGVTQSPTHLIKTRGQQVTLRCSPISGHKSVSWYQQVLGQGPQFIFQYYEKEERGRGNFPDRFSARQFPNYSSELNVNALLLGDSALYLCASSLLGGNPGELFFGEGSRLTVL.